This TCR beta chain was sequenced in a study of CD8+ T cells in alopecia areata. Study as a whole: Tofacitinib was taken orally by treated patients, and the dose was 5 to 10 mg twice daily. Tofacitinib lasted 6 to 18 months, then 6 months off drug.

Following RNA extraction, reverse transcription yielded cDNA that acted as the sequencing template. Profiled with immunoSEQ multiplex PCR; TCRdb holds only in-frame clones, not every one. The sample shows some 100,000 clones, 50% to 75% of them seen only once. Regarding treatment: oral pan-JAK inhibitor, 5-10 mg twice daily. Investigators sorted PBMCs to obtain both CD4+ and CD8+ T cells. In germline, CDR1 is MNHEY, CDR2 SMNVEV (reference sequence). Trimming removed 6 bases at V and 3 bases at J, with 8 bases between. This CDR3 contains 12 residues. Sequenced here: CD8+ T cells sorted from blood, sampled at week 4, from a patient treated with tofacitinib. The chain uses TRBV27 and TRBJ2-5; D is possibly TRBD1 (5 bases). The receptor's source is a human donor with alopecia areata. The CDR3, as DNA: TGTGCCAGCAGAGGGGTAAAAGAGACCCAGTACTTC. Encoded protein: CASRGVKETQYF.